This T cell receptor (beta chain) was captured in a study of cytomegalovirus exposure and HLA in healthy donors (TCRdb year 2017). Regarding the study in general: According to an earlier analysis of 550 to 750 of the donors, roughly 180 million T cells yielded over 100 million unique TCR beta sequences and around 280 Gb of sequence data. The aim of the study was to test whether cataloging public T cell receptors could identify signatures of past pathogen exposure. An earlier analysis of 500 to 650 of the donors applied high-throughput TCR beta sequencing to assess whether each TCR beta V gene segment acted as functional or pseudogenic. A later analysis re-analyzed previously published TCR beta repertoires from 550 to 700 donors and added high-resolution HLA genotyping to study TCR occurrence patterns. A few DR-DQ haplotypes were treated as single units for association and clustering because of strong linkage in the cohort. Along with the approximately 700-subject first cohort, a separate validation cohort of about 110 different subjects was used. Among almost 400 genotyped donors of the cohort, an average of approximately 250,000 unique TCR beta nucleotide sequences were sequenced per donor, 15% to 20% of them non-productive. To predict cytomegalovirus infection status, the study brought together high-throughput TCR immunosequencing, statistical association of individual TCRs with disease status, and machine learning. The study profiled the T cell repertoires of fewer than 850 subjects by immunosequencing and related them to cytomegalovirus serostatus. All discovery cohort repertoires had been generated on a single sequencing platform. A later genetic analysis used genome-wide SNP genotypes for about three fifths of the 666 donors, treating that subset as a discovery cohort. The later analysis used no new phenotypic data to find candidate immune exposures, relying instead on TCR beta sequences and their occurrence across donors. Of the 300 to 500 genotyped donors, approximately 80% were placed in the genetic ancestry cluster associated with self-reported Caucasian donors. An early release covering 550 to 700 HLA-typed donors comprised 250 to 350 gigabases of sequencing data and around 80 million unique TCR sequences. Alongside the repertoire data, information on donor age, sex, ethnicity and CMV serostatus was compiled. Both class I and class II loci were covered by HLA typing, at four-digit resolution. Typing coverage varied by locus: roughly 620-630 donors for A, B, C, DRB1 and DQB1; around 560 for DQA1; more than 600 for DPA1; approximately 470 for DPB1. What the research found in general, with its limitations: Only TCR beta chains were sequenced in this cohort, and the absence of alpha or paired-chain data limited detectable features. Sequencing depth was assumed to be roughly uniform across donors in the presence/absence analyses, though that assumption may not hold. Linkage disequilibrium might explain the correlated functional status among segregating V segments, but an unknown experimental factor could not be excluded. The only immune exposure information available for the cohort was CMV serostatus. About 15 rarely observed V segments, including chromosome 9 orphons, were excluded from the earlier analysis of some 590 of the donors because counts were too low. Because HLA typing was unavailable for some donors at each locus, only the typed subset was used in association tests. In a later genetic analysis, a missense DCLRE1C variant was associated with V-gene and J-gene trimming of TCR beta chains, and the association was replicated in an independent cohort. A further reported finding was that TCR beta sequences accurately predicted the HLA-A and HLA-B alleles for most subjects in the first cohort. A later analysis associated 15,000 to 20,000 TCR beta sequences with specific HLA alleles at a false discovery rate of 0.05. A few of the identified cytomegalovirus-associated TCR beta chains were confirmed in vitro to be specific for cytomegalovirus antigens. Several of the top co-occurrence clusters appeared to be linked to parvovirus B19, influenza, CMV and Epstein-Barr virus, according to a later analysis. Most TCR sequences were observed very rarely across donors, whereas some public TCRs were present in many individuals. Some IMGT-functional V segments, including TRBV6-2 and TRBV6-3, could not be told apart with the 87-base-pair reads, so those segments were excluded. In an earlier analysis of approximately 590 of the donors, most TCR beta V segments appeared in productive rearrangements about 87% or about 30% of the time, broadly matching IMGT annotations. A later genetic analysis reported fewer N-insertions in productive TCRs among donors in an Asian-associated ancestry cluster than the approximately 700-donor mean. A cluster of highly shared sequence variants was judged likely to represent a technical artifact of the sequencing pipeline. In both the original and validation cohorts, the classifier was reported to diagnose cytomegalovirus status with high specificity and sensitivity. In a later analysis, TCR association rates were found to vary across HLA loci, with the most associated TCRs seen for DRB1 alleles and the fewest for HLA-C alleles. According to the authors, the approach could potentially be generalized to other disease states and immunological phenotypes. Assigning TCR associations to individual alleles was difficult when HLA alleles, especially DR and DQ, strongly co-occurred. Compared with equally common non-associated chains, HLA-associated TCR beta chains in a later analysis were more clonally expanded and had lower generation probabilities. A total of 164 TCR beta chains were listed by the study as associated with cytomegalovirus. Most CMV-associated TCR beta chains appeared to be HLA-restricted in a later analysis, and the HLA associations seemed to be driven largely by CMV exposure.

The library was produced with the immunoSEQ multiplex PCR assay. For the multiplex PCR, a mixture combining 60 forward primers for TCR Vbeta segments and 13 reverse primers for TCR Jbeta segments was used. The CDR3 region of rearranged TCR beta genes was amplified from genomic DNA by a multiplex PCR assay. Amplified TCR beta libraries were sequenced as 87-base-pair reads on the Illumina HiSeq System. Per the original workflow: In a later analysis, tens of millions of unique TCR beta chains were counted across the approximately 640 repertoires, and some 10 million of these chains were shared by at least two donors. To remove PCR and sequencing errors, raw reads were error-corrected and collapsed into unique sequences using a nearest-neighbor algorithm that merged closely related sequences. CDR3 sequences were aligned to IMGT reference sequences to assign V, D and J gene segments. Each retained sequence needed at least a six-nucleotide match to both a V gene segment and a J gene segment. Rearrangements were classified as productive when the CDR3 lacked stop codons and remained in frame with V and J, and all other rearrangements were classified as non-productive. Following IMGT convention, CDR3 was defined as the stretch from the second conserved V-encoded cysteine to the conserved J-encoded phenylalanine. The earlier analysis of about 560 of the donors excluded any sequence lacking an unambiguous match to a single V gene segment. An earlier analysis of a few hundred of the donors called V segments functional above 56.7% productive rearrangements and segregating when the between-donor standard deviation exceeded 5%. A statistical classification framework was built to diagnose cytomegalovirus status from the catalog of TCR beta chain sequences. In a later analysis, TCR nucleotide sequences were compared against IMGT/GENE-DB human TR gene sequences so that V and J genes could be assigned. The TCRdist pipeline was used in a later analysis to assign CDR3 sequences and most-parsimonious VDJ recombination scenarios. In a later analysis, every TCR beta chain was defined by the combination of its CDR3 amino acid sequence and its V-gene family, and reads without a unique V-gene family were dropped. A later analysis removed nearly 600 highly shared, low-generation-probability nucleotide sequences to deal with suspected cross-contamination and a sequencing artifact. In a later analysis, a clonal expansion index for each public chain was calculated from normalized within-repertoire ranks of inferred template counts. Generation probabilities in a later analysis came from a VDJ recombination model fitted to out-of-frame rearrangements, and those results were checked against IGoR. In a later analysis, hypergeometric tests were used to score TCR-TCR, TCR-HLA and TCR-CMV co-occurrence, with a repertoire-size bias correction applied to TCR pairs. In a later analysis, false discovery rates were estimated by permuting HLA or CMV assignments 20 times. In a later analysis, co-occurring TCRs were grouped using DBSCAN, and TCRdist sequence similarity was added for clustering within HLA-allele-positive subsets. Co-occurrence clustering excluded repertoires with fewer than 30,000 or more than 120,000 public chains, plus five with anomalous nucleotide sharing. The table comes from immuneACCESS by way of TCRdb, which keeps in-frame sequences with V and J called. Part of the clones is missing from these tables; in studies checked, under half for an unresolved V gene and the rest for unknown reasons. That table supplies the V and J calls and clone size; D and trimming were determined from the DNA. The sample data list 200,000 or so clones, and under 90% of these were observed just once. The ten largest account for about 0.1% of the sample.

Germline trimming: 2 bases from V, 8 bases from J; junction bases outside gene matches: 6. The CDR3, cysteine through phenylalanine, is 15 amino acids long. The only DNA kept is the CDR3, 45 bases in frame from the first base. Via the germline V gene, CDR1 is SGHTA and CDR2 FQGTGA. In total, over 600 healthy bone marrow donors made up the cohort. All cohort members were sampled while nominally healthy, although unrecorded immune exposures were likely present. The donor tested CMV seronegative and was one of the 352 seronegative cohort members. A peripheral blood sample was provided by each donor, and peripheral blood mononuclear cells were used for TCR beta sequencing. Genomic DNA was extracted from the blood cell samples with the Qiagen DNeasy Blood Extraction Kit. As for this clone: This clone's antigen is unknown. Base qualities are not recorded, but no much larger clone differs from it by a single base.

The TCR comes from a boy aged 2 to 10 in good health and CMV-seronegative. The V gene is TRBV7-3 and the J gene is TRBJ1-2, with 12 junctional bases fitting TRBD1. The sequencing input was PBMCs. The DNA is TGTGCCAGCAGCTTAGGGGGACAGGGGGCGGAGGGCTACACCTTC. It is translated as CASSLGGQGAEGYTF.